Detailed here is one TCR beta chain. Generated by immunoSEQ multiplex PCR, the TCRdb table keeps only in-frame clones and is missing some. Of about 22,000 clones in the sample, approximately 80% were seen once. Noted time point: baseline pretreatment blood. Treatment here: 15 Gy SBRT to primary tumor, nephrectomy 4 weeks later. Radiation-treated patients gave blood at baseline, week 2 and week 4. Clear cell pathology was present in this patient's renal cell carcinoma. The data were taken from a study of radiation and T cells in renal cell carcinoma. The sample here was blood, taken from a patient whose treatment included radiotherapy and nephrectomy. The source of this sequence is a man in his sixties with renal cell carcinoma.

CDR3 region: CASSRGYEQYF. For the CDR3, the DNA is TGTGCCAGCAGTCGGGGCTACGAGCAGTACTTC. This chain links TRBV25-1 with TRBJ2-7; TRBD2 is a possible D gene (5 bases). There are 11 residues in the CDR3. Trimming removed 5 bases from V and 3 bases from J, with 5 bases in between. Germline V gene sequence: CDR1 MGHDK, CDR2 SYGVNS.